This passage covers 21 T cell receptor beta chains from one sample sequenced in a study of T cell clones after liver transplantation. TCRdb's copy holds only in-frame clones and misses some; the assay was immunoSEQ multiplex PCR. The sample holds 65,000 to 85,000 clones; under 90% are singletons and the top ten take 2.1%. The sequencing here drew on CD4+ T cells from blood, taken less than 50 months after liver transplant. Every receptor here comes from a human patient who received a liver transplant. Among the T cells, some may be from the graft donor.

The V call is TRBV20-1, the J call TRBJ1-1; D gene unclear. The V gene lost 6 bases and the J gene lost 10 bases, with 15 bases spanning the gap. The CDR3 consists of 11 residues. Germline V gene sequence: CDR1 DFQATT, CDR2 SNEGSKA (reference sequence). The CDR3 here is CSATMDLGAFF. The CDR3 DNA sequence: TGCAGTGCAACCATGGACCTGGGAGCTTTCTTT.

V is TRBV12-5 and J is TRBJ2-1; 12 bases agree with TRBD2. The CDR3 extends over 19 amino acids. Germline CDR1 is LGHNT and CDR2 is FRNRAP. V shed 0 bases, J shed 0 bases, and the junction held 6 bases outside the gene matches. DNA of the CDR3: TGTGCTAGTGGTTTGGTAACTAGCGGGGGGTCGAGCTCCTACAATGAGCAGTTCTTC. Translated, it gives CASGLVTSGGSSSYNEQFF.

This clone has a single count. The chain is built from TRBV5-6 and TRBJ2-5; possibly TRBD2 for D (6 bases). The CDR3 runs to 16 residues. The germline CDR1 and CDR2 sequences are SGHDT and YYEEEE. V was shortened by 1 base and J by 0 bases, with 13 bases between the two germline ends. The CDR3 loop reads CASSLKGLTNQETQYF. DNA for the CDR3: TGTGCCAGCAGCTTGAAGGGACTCACAAACCAAGAGACCCAGTACTTC.

This chain links TRBV4-1 with TRBJ1-2, with D maybe TRBD1 (5 bases). V gave up 4 bases and J gave up 9 bases, with 15 bases separating them. This CDR3 has 13 amino acids. Germline-derived CDR1 and CDR2 are MGHRA and YSYEKL. CDR3 bases: TGCGCCAGCAGCCCTCCAGGGATGGGGAGCTACACCTTC. Protein product: CASSPPGMGSYTF.

In its sample, this clone was seen a few times. The V gene is TRBV19, the J gene TRBJ1-5; 9 bases agree with TRBD1. This CDR3 has 13 residues. V lost 10 bases and J lost 5; bases outside the gene matches: 6. CDR1 LNHDA and CDR2 SQIVND come from the germline V gene (reference sequence). CDR3 sequence reads: CATRRDRDQPQHF. The CDR3 bases are TGTGCCACCCGCCGGGACAGGGATCAGCCCCAGCATTTT.

V is TRBV6-6 and J is TRBJ1-2; 9 bases are shared with TRBD1. Germline CDR1 is MNHNY and CDR2 is SVGAGI (reference sequence). The CDR3 covers 16 residues. V gave up 4 bases and J gave up 3 bases; unmatched junction bases: 9. The CDR3 DNA reads TGTGCCAGCAGTTCAACCCGGACAGGGGAGTACTATGGCTACACCTTC. Protein product: CASSSTRTGEYYGYTF.

This clone turned up a few times. V gene TRBV5-4 combines with J gene TRBJ2-2; no reliable D call. The V gene lost 4 bases and the J gene lost 4 bases, with 8 bases spanning the gap. CDR3 length: 13 amino acids. Germline assignment: CDR1 SGHNT and CDR2 YYREEE (reference sequence). Here the CDR3 reads CASSQDRTGELFF. For the CDR3, the DNA is TGTGCCAGCAGCCAAGACCGCACCGGGGAGCTGTTTTTT. The entire variable domain, with the rest obtained from reference TRBV5-4 and TRBJ2-2, is as follows: ETGVTQSPTHLIKTRGQQVTLRCSSQSGHNTVSWYQQALGQGPQFIFQYYREEENGRGNFPPRFSGLQFPNYSSELNVNALELDDSALYLCASSQDRTGELFFGEGSRLTVL.

This rearrangement joins TRBV19 to TRBJ2-2, with 8 positions matching TRBD1. The junction had 5 bases not matched to a gene; V was cut back by 7 bases and J by 4 bases. This CDR3 has 14 amino acids. CDR1 LNHDA and CDR2 SQIVND come from the germline V gene (reference sequence). This chain's CDR3 is CASTQGAVTGELFF. The CDR3 DNA is TGTGCCAGTACCCAGGGGGCGGTCACCGGGGAGCTGTTTTTT.

The chain uses TRBV5-1 and TRBJ2-6; no definite D call. The CDR3 totals 16 residues. Trimming pared 4 bases from V and 0 bases from J, leaving 11 bases between. Per the germline V gene, CDR1 is SGHRS and CDR2 is YFSETQ. For the CDR3, the DNA is TGCGCCAGCAGCCCGGACGGGTTCTCTGGGGCCAACGTCCTGACTTTC. As protein: CASSPDGFSGANVLTF.

This chain uses TRBV6-4 with TRBJ2-5; D not certain. V was pared by 5 bases and J by 2 bases, with 3 bases between. This CDR3 contains 11 residues. Germline V gene lookup returns CDR1 MRHNA and CDR2 SNTAGT. The chain's CDR3 is CASSPQETQYF. The CDR3 coding sequence is TGTGCCAGCAGTCCTCAAGAGACCCAGTACTTC.

The V and J genes are TRBV6-6 and TRBJ1-1; unclear D gene. The CDR3 length is 15 residues. Germline CDR1 reads MNHNY; CDR2 reads SVGAGI (reference sequence). The V end lost 4 bases, the J end lost 4 bases, and 16 bases lay between the germline ends. DNA for the CDR3: TGTGCCAGCAGTTCGATTAGGGTCGATAGCACTGAAGCTTTCTTT. It yields the protein CASSSIRVDSTEAFF.

The chain is built from TRBV5-4 and TRBJ1-6; TRBD1 might be the D (6 bases). The CDR3 runs 14 residues. With 1 base removed from V and 8 bases from J, the gap between germline ends came to 10 bases. Looked up from germline, CDR1 is SGHNT and CDR2 is YYREEE (reference sequence). CDR3 loop: CASSLPGADSPLHF. DNA of the CDR3: TGTGCCAGCAGCTTGCCGGGGGCTGATTCACCCCTCCACTTT.

The V and J genes are TRBV6-4 and TRBJ1-1; D is ambiguous. Trimming removed 5 bases from V and 1 base from J, with 8 bases in between. The CDR3 runs 13 residues. Germline CDR1 and CDR2: MRHNA and SNTAGT. The CDR3 region has the DNA TGTGCCAGCAGTCTCTTTAGGAACACTGAAGCTTTCTTT. Translation gives CASSLFRNTEAFF.

The rearrangement uses TRBV2 and TRBJ2-5, with D perhaps matching TRBD2 (5 bases). The CDR3 spans 14 residues. Germline CDR1 and CDR2: SNHLY and FYNNEI. V lost 1 base to trimming and J lost 2 bases, with 8 bases between them. The CDR3 protein is CASSEERLQETQYF. DNA of the CDR3: TGTGCCAGCAGTGAAGAGCGACTACAAGAGACCCAGTACTTC.

V is TRBV5-4 and J is TRBJ2-5; D is unclear. V gave up 2 bases and J gave up 2 bases, with 16 bases separating them. The CDR3 loop spans 16 amino acids. Per the germline V gene, CDR1 is SGHNT and CDR2 is YYREEE (reference sequence). CDR3 coding DNA: TGTGCCAGCAGCTTCTCTCGGGCAAGAGGACAAGAGACCCAGTACTTC. Amino acids: CASSFSRARGQETQYF.

The rearrangement uses TRBV28 and TRBJ2-1; TRBD2 matches 8 bases. The germline V gene has CDR1 MDHEN and CDR2 SYDVKM. The CDR3 is 16 amino acids. V was pared by 11 bases and J by 1 base, with 13 bases of the junction left unmatched. CDR3 in DNA: TGTGCCTCCTGGGTCGCGGGAGGCTTGTCCTACAATGAGCAGTTCTTC. Translating it yields CASWVAGGLSYNEQFF.

The V call is TRBV9, the J call TRBJ2-3; 9 positions agree with TRBD1. Germline V gene lookup returns CDR1 SGDLS and CDR2 YYNGEE. With V trimmed by 0 bases and J by 1 base, 0 bases remained unmatched. The CDR3 extends over 15 amino acids. CDR3 protein: CASSVGTGGTDTQYF. CDR3 in DNA: TGTGCCAGCAGCGTAGGGACAGGGGGCACAGATACGCAGTATTTT.

The chain links TRBV2 to TRBJ2-2, with D perhaps TRBD1 (6 bases). CDR3 length: 15 residues. Germline CDR1 SNHLY, CDR2 FYNNEI. Deletions cut 8 bases from V and 5 bases from J, with 18 bases between. CDR3 nucleotides: TGTGCCAGCCACGAGCCACAGGGATTTACCGGGGAGCTGTTTTTT. This encodes CASHEPQGFTGELFF.

The rearrangement uses TRBV5-1 and TRBJ1-1, with D tentatively TRBD1 (6 bases). The germline CDR1 and CDR2 sequences are SGHRS and YFSETQ. CDR3 size: 17 residues. Deletions cut 2 bases from V and 4 bases from J, with 21 bases between. CDR3 bases: TGCGCCAGCAGCTTATTTACAGGGTCGGATGGGGCCACTGAAGCTTTCTTT. Translating gives CASSLFTGSDGATEAFF.

This chain connects TRBV28 to TRBJ1-5; 7 nucleotides match TRBD1. The CDR3 runs to 15 residues. Germline assignment: CDR1 MDHEN and CDR2 SYDVKM. The V segment lost 6 bases and the J segment 5 bases; nucleotides outside the gene matches: 10. CDR3 protein: CASSRDSVGYQPQHF. CDR3 DNA sequence: TGTGCCAGCAGCCGGGACAGTGTGGGCTATCAGCCCCAGCATTTT.

The chain couples TRBV28 to TRBJ2-4, with 7 bases fitting TRBD2. The CDR3 length is 14 residues. Germline V gives CDR1 MDHEN, CDR2 SYDVKM. V lost 5 bases, J lost 3 bases, and 4 bases stayed unmatched. The CDR3 DNA sequence: TGTGCCAGCAGTCCCCGGGGGGTCAAAAACATTCAGTACTTC. Translation gives CASSPRGVKNIQYF.